The present T cell receptor beta chain was sequenced within a study of Tregs in tolerant kidney transplant recipients. Study findings and constraints: Biological reproducibility was not directly addressed in this study.

From germline, CDR1 is SGHVS and CDR2 FQNEAQ. The CDR3 length is 15 residues. V dropped 1 base and J dropped 4 bases, with 10 bases sitting between them. This clone was seen a single time. Its specificity is not known. Data came from immunoSEQ multiplex PCR; TCRdb stores just in-frame clones and leaves some out. This table has roughly 46,000 clones, about 90% appearing once. CD4+CD25+CD127- Tregs, CD4+CD25- non-Tregs, CD4 and CD8 cells were sorted. An overnight rest at 37°C with about 220 IU/ml IL-2 preceded regulatory T cell sorting from thawed PBMCs. The rearrangement uses TRBV7-8 and TRBJ2-2, with D perhaps assigned TRBD1 or TRBD2 (5 bases each). Sequences were obtained from Tregs from blood. The source of this sequence is a human donor in good health. The CDR3 spells CASSLVGTGTGELFF. The CDR3 region has the DNA TGTGCCAGCAGCTTAGTCGGGACGGGCACCGGGGAGCTGTTTTTT.